What follows are 24 T cell receptor beta chains derived from one specimen sequenced in a study of T cell responses to AZD1222 COVID-19 vaccine. This table comes from immunoSEQ multiplex PCR, and its TCRdb copy is limited to in-frame clones, with some not included. The repertoire holds some 150,000 clones, with approximately 90% as singletons. The sequencing used peripheral blood, collected on day 0 of AZD1222 vaccination. Receptors originate from an adult in good health.

This clone is a singleton in its sample. CDR3 coding DNA: TGTGCCAGCAGCTTACTTCCACATCCGAACACTGAAGCTTTCTTT. Amino acid sequence: CASSLLPHPNTEAFF. This sequence joins TRBV7-2 and TRBJ1-1; no clear D. Trimming left V 2 bases short and J 1 base short, with 11 bases between. Germline CDR1 reads SGHTA; CDR2 reads FQGNSA. The CDR3 covers 15 residues.

J is TRBJ1-1 and V is TRBV7-2, with no clear D. This CDR3 has 11 amino acids. The V gene's germline CDR1 is SGHTA and CDR2 FQGNSA. V was pared by 8 bases and J by 0 bases, with 4 bases between. In DNA form, the CDR3 reads TGTGCCAGCTTAATGAACACTGAAGCTTTCTTT. It yields the protein CASLMNTEAFF.

The chain is built from TRBV18 and TRBJ1-2; unclear D gene. This CDR3 spans 14 amino acids. Trimming left V 0 bases short and J 8 bases short, with 13 bases between. Germline loops: CDR1 KGHSH, CDR2 LQKENI. The CDR3 DNA follows: TGTGCCAGCTCACCACCGATTGGGCTGGGGGGCTACACCTTC. Protein: CASSPPIGLGGYTF.

As DNA, the CDR3 is TGTGCCAGCAGCTTTAGCGGGATGGGCGGAGAGCAGTACTTC. Protein product: CASSFSGMGGEQYF. The chain couples TRBV7-2 to TRBJ2-7; 8 bases match TRBD2. Trimming removed 3 bases from V and 7 bases from J; junction bases left unmatched: 8. The CDR3 loop spans 14 amino acids. Germline V lookup: CDR1 SGHTA, CDR2 FQGNSA. Complete variable domain (other parts from reference TRBV7-2 and TRBJ2-7): GAGVSQSPSNKVTEKGKDVELRCDPISGHTALYWYRQSLGQGLEFLIYFQGNSAPDKSGLPSDRFSAERTGGSVSTLTIQRTQQEDSAVYLCASSFSGMGGEQYFGPGTRLTVT.

This rearrangement joins TRBV4-1 to TRBJ1-2; no firm D call. Between the trimmed V and J ends, which lost 4 bases and 7 bases, there was a span of 10 bases. Germline-derived CDR1 and CDR2 are MGHRA and YSYEKL. The length of the CDR3 is 12 residues. Written as DNA, the CDR3 is TGCGCCAGCAGCCCAGATCTTGTTGGCTACACCTTC. Protein sequence: CASSPDLVGYTF.

V gene TRBV24-1 combines with J gene TRBJ1-2; D remains unclear. Germline loops: CDR1 KGHDR, CDR2 SFDVKD. The CDR3 totals 14 residues. V lost 7 bases and J lost 2, with 13 bases in between. This CDR3 is CATSPPDGNYGYTF. CDR3 nucleotides: TGTGCCACCAGCCCCCCGGACGGCAACTATGGCTACACCTTC.

The chain employs TRBV27 and TRBJ2-1, with 12 nucleotides matching TRBD2. CDR1 MNHEY and CDR2 SMNVEV come from the germline V gene (reference sequence). V gave up 6 bases and J gave up 7 bases; unmatched junction bases: 7. The CDR3 is 15 amino acids. CDR3 sequence: CASRGRGTSGNEQFF. The CDR3 nucleotides read TGTGCCAGCAGGGGGCGCGGGACTAGCGGGAATGAGCAGTTCTTC.

The chain couples TRBV19 to TRBJ2-1; TRBD2 agrees at 9 bases. V lost 3 bases to trimming and J lost 7 bases; unmatched junction nucleotides: 10. The CDR3 contains 16 residues. Germline CDR1 and CDR2: LNHDA and SQIVND (reference sequence). The CDR3 DNA sequence: TGTGCCAGTAGTATGTCCCTAGCGGGGTCAGGGAATGAGCAGTTCTTC. This encodes CASSMSLAGSGNEQFF.

The J gene is TRBJ2-4, the V gene TRBV11-2; 7 bases match TRBD1. The ends lost 5 bases at V and 0 bases at J; junction bases unmatched: 13. CDR3 size: 18 residues. Germline V gives CDR1 SGHAT, CDR2 FQNNGV. The CDR3, as DNA: TGTGCCAGCAGCCTACACCAAATACAGGGGTCAGCCAAAAACATTCAGTACTTC. It is translated as CASSLHQIQGSAKNIQYF.

The CDR3 bases are TGTGCCAGCTCACTGAACCTCCGCGGCTCGGGCACTGAAGCTTTCTTT. Its protein is CASSLNLRGSGTEAFF. J is TRBJ1-1 and V is TRBV18; no clear D. V was clipped by 4 bases and J by 4 bases, with 19 bases between them. The CDR3 is 16 amino acids. Germline-derived CDR1 and CDR2 are KGHSH and LQKENI.

The J gene is TRBJ1-2, the V gene TRBV6-5; the match to TRBD1 covers 7 bases. The CDR3 runs 14 residues. In germline, CDR1 is MNHEY, CDR2 SVGAGI. V gave up 0 bases and J gave up 13 bases; unmatched junction bases: 11. This CDR3 is CASSYSTGTPSFTF. The CDR3 coding sequence is TGTGCCAGCAGTTACTCGACAGGGACCCCCTCGTTCACCTTC.

The chain carries TRBV21-1 and TRBJ1-3. TRBV21-1 corresponds to a pseudogene. The CDR3 is 15 residues long. The CDR3 coding sequence is TGTGCCAGGACTACGAACAGGAACTCTGGAAACACCATATATTTT. This sequence encodes CARTTNRNSGNTIYF.

This chain joins TRBV30 and TRBJ1-6; D call uncertain. The CDR3 is 14 residues long. Germline CDR1 reads GTSNPN; CDR2 reads SVGIG (reference sequence). V lost 2 bases to trimming and J lost 5 bases, with 10 bases between them. CDR3 sequence: CAWSKGSDNSPLHF. In nucleotides, the CDR3 is TGTGCCTGGAGTAAGGGATCGGATAATTCACCCCTCCACTTT.

This clone was recorded once. The chain combines TRBV5-1 with TRBJ1-2, with a tentative D call TRBD1 (6 bases). Germline V gene lookup returns CDR1 SGHRS and CDR2 YFSETQ. V was clipped by 4 bases and J by 2 bases, with 24 bases between them. The CDR3 contains 18 residues. CDR3 bases: TGCGCCAGCAGCCCAAACGCGACTACCAGGGGAAGGAACTATGGCTACACCTTC. It yields the protein CASSPNATTRGRNYGYTF.

This chain links TRBV7-3 with TRBJ2-7; unclear D gene. Trimming took 3 bases from V and 1 from J, leaving 4 bases between them. CDR1 is SGHTA, CDR2 FQGTGA, per germline. This CDR3 is built from 12 residues. In nucleotides, the CDR3 is TGTGCCAGCAGCTTGACTTCCTACGAGCAGTACTTC. Translating it yields CASSLTSYEQYF.

This clone is a singleton in its sample. Within the sample, other DNA sequences also encode this same CDR3. V is TRBV19 and J is TRBJ1-4; no clear D gene. Trimming stripped 4 bases from V and 0 bases from J, with 6 bases between. The CDR3 extends over 14 amino acids. Germline-derived CDR1 and CDR2 are LNHDA and SQIVND (reference sequence). The CDR3: CASSTQATNEKLFF. The DNA of the CDR3 is TGTGCCAGTAGTACGCAGGCAACTAATGAAAAACTGTTTTTT. Based on the CDR3 plus reference TRBV19 and TRBJ1-4, the full variable domain is DGGITQSPKYLFRKEGQNVTLSCEQNLNHDAMYWYRQDPGQGLRLIYYSQIVNDFQKGDIAEGYSVSREKKESFPLTVTSAQKNPTAFYLCASSTQATNEKLFFGSGTQLSVL.

This clone has more than one count but fewer than ten. The gene calls are TRBV19 and TRBJ1-5; the D is unclear. This CDR3 comprises 13 residues. CDR1 LNHDA and CDR2 SQIVND come from the germline V gene (reference sequence). V was pared by 7 bases and J by 5 bases, with 12 bases between. For the CDR3, the DNA is TGTGCCAGTACCCCCCCAGGTCATCAGCCCCAGCATTTT. It yields the protein CASTPPGHQPQHF.

The genes are TRBV14 and TRBJ1-6, with unresolved D. V was clipped by 4 bases and J by 11 bases, with 12 bases between them. From germline, CDR1 is SGHDN and CDR2 FVKESK. The CDR3 runs 13 residues. CDR3 in DNA: TGTGCCAGCAGCCTATCCCCCGGGACACCCCTCCACTTT. It encodes CASSLSPGTPLHF.

The V and J genes are TRBV19 and TRBJ1-3, with a possible D match to TRBD1 (5 bases). The V gene lost 7 bases and the J gene lost 4 bases, with 17 bases spanning the gap. Per the germline V gene, CDR1 is LNHDA and CDR2 is SQIVND (reference sequence). The CDR3 loop spans 15 amino acids. The CDR3 region is CASISSWQGGNTIYF. The CDR3 DNA reads TGTGCCAGTATTTCATCGTGGCAGGGCGGAAACACCATATATTTT. The full variable domain, rest sourced from reference TRBV19 and TRBJ1-3, is DGGITQSPKYLFRKEGQNVTLSCEQNLNHDAMYWYRQDPGQGLRLIYYSQIVNDFQKGDIAEGYSVSREKKESFPLTVTSAQKNPTAFYLCASISSWQGGNTIYFGEGSWLTVV.

This chain's CDR3 is CASSLDRGYYNEQFF. The CDR3 DNA is TGTGCCAGCAGCCTGGACAGGGGGTACTACAATGAGCAGTTCTTC. The chain employs TRBV11-3 and TRBJ2-1; 10 bases map to TRBD1. Germline CDR1 and CDR2: SGHNT and YENEEA. J was trimmed by 3 bases and V by 5 bases; bases with no gene match: 4. The CDR3 loop spans 15 amino acids.

The chain joins TRBV20-1 to TRBJ2-2; D gene unclear. This CDR3 contains 11 residues. The germline V gene has CDR1 DFQATT and CDR2 SNEGSKA (reference sequence). The V end was cut by 6 bases, the J end by 5 bases, with 7 bases between. CDR3 protein: CSARRTGELFF. CDR3 sequence (DNA): TGCAGTGCCAGACGAACCGGGGAGCTGTTTTTT.

The chain carries TRBV5-4 and TRBJ1-4, with D possibly being TRBD1 (6 bases). V gave up 0 bases and J gave up 5 bases, with 17 bases separating them. CDR3 length: 17 residues. Germline CDR1 and CDR2: SGHNT and YYREEE (reference sequence). The CDR3 DNA reads as TGTGCCAGCAGCTTGGTTCCAGGGAGACAGGCGAATGAAAAACTGTTTTTT. It specifies CASSLVPGRQANEKLFF.

This rearrangement joins TRBV7-2 to TRBJ1-5; D gene uncertain. This CDR3 is 15 amino acids long. Trimming took off 1 base at V and 2 bases at J, with 9 bases between the two ends. CDR1 is SGHTA, CDR2 FQGNSA, per germline. In nucleotides, the CDR3 is TGTGCCAGCAGCTTAGTTCACGGTGGCAATCAGCCCCAGCATTTT. It specifies CASSLVHGGNQPQHF.

This clone appeared a single time. V is TRBV3-1 (or the pseudogene TRBV3-2) and J is TRBJ2-1, with D unresolved. With 7 bases removed from V and 0 bases from J, the gap between germline ends came to 13 bases. Germline CDR1 reads LGHDT; CDR2 reads YNNKEL (reference sequence). The CDR3 length is 15 residues. CDR3 DNA: TGTGCCAGCACCTCCTCAGTGAGCTCCTACAATGAGCAGTTCTTC. Its protein is CASTSSVSSYNEQFF.